These 10 T cell receptor beta chains originate from one sample sequenced in a study of blood T cell repertoires in COVID-19. Profiled with immunoSEQ multiplex PCR; TCRdb holds only in-frame clones, not every one. The data show some 87,000 clones, with around four fifths seen just once and more than 10% held by the top ten. Sequenced: peripheral blood. These receptors all stem from a human donor in a cohort sampled during active COVID-19.

This chain uses TRBV25-1 with TRBJ1-2, with D possibly being TRBD1 (5 bases). This CDR3 comprises 14 residues. Per the germline V gene, CDR1 is MGHDK and CDR2 is SYGVNS. V lost 2 bases and J lost 6, with 13 bases in between. In DNA form, the CDR3 reads TGTGCCAGCAGTGAAAGGTCCAGGGTGCATGGCTACACCTTC. It encodes CASSERSRVHGYTF.

The chain carries TRBV19 and TRBJ2-7, with a weak D call TRBD1 (5 bases). Trimming stripped 3 bases from V and 2 bases from J, with 11 bases between. This CDR3 is 14 amino acids long. Germline V CDR1 and CDR2: LNHDA, SQIVND (reference sequence). The CDR3 here is CASSILNRPYEQYF. The CDR3 region has the DNA TGTGCCAGTAGTATCTTGAACAGGCCCTACGAGCAGTACTTC.

The rearrangement uses TRBV5-1 and TRBJ2-5; D is perhaps TRBD2 (6 bases). The V gene's germline CDR1 is SGHRS and CDR2 YFSETQ. V was clipped by 4 bases and J by 4 bases, with 14 bases between them. The CDR3 is 14 residues long. The CDR3 sequence: CASSPRDLRETQYF. The CDR3 DNA reads TGCGCCAGCAGCCCCCGGGACTTAAGAGAGACCCAGTACTTC. Full variable domain (outside the CDR3, taken from reference TRBV5-1 and TRBJ2-5): KAGVTQTPRYLIKTRGQQVTLSCSPISGHRSVSWYQQTPGQGLQFLFEYFSETQRNKGNFPGRFSGRQFSNSRSEMNVSTLELGDSALYLCASSPRDLRETQYFGPGTRLLVL.

V and J are TRBV6-5 and TRBJ2-3; D perhaps matches TRBD1 (6 bases). Trimming removed 7 bases from V and 2 bases from J, with 16 bases in between. CDR1 is MNHEY and CDR2 is SVGAGI in the germline V gene. This CDR3 is built from 15 residues. For the CDR3, the DNA is TGTGCCAGCACCTCTAGACAGGATACCACAGATACGCAGTATTTT. It encodes CASTSRQDTTDTQYF.

The chain uses TRBV7-2 and TRBJ2-4; D unclear. The CDR3 consists of 14 residues. Trimming took off 4 bases at V and 0 bases at J, with 7 bases between the two ends. Germline-derived CDR1 and CDR2 are SGHTA and FQGNSA. CDR3: CASSSTGAKNIQYF. Here the CDR3 DNA reads TGTGCCAGCAGCTCCACCGGAGCCAAAAACATTCAGTACTTC. Combining the CDR3 with reference TRBV7-2 and TRBJ2-4 gives the whole variable domain GAGVSQSPSNKVTEKGKDVELRCDPISGHTALYWYRQSLGQGLEFLIYFQGNSAPDKSGLPSDRFSAERTGGSVSTLTIQRTQQEDSAVYLCASSSTGAKNIQYFGAGTRLSVL.

The rearrangement uses TRBV6-5 and TRBJ1-5; TRBD1 is a possible D gene (5 bases). Germline CDR1 reads MNHEY; CDR2 reads SVGAGI. The CDR3 has 14 amino acids. The V and J ends lost 6 bases and 7 bases respectively, with 16 bases between them. The CDR3 sequence is CASSPPGGGQPQHF. The CDR3, as DNA: TGTGCCAGCAGCCCGCCGGGGGGAGGACAGCCCCAGCATTTT.

The V gene is TRBV5-5, the J gene TRBJ1-1; no clear D. V was shortened by 0 bases and J by 6 bases, with 9 bases between the two germline ends. This CDR3 is built from 13 residues. CDR1 and CDR2 (germline): SGHKS, YYEKEE (reference sequence). The CDR3 protein is CASSLVSGAEAFF. CDR3 bases: TGTGCCAGCAGCTTGGTAAGCGGCGCTGAAGCTTTCTTT.

The chain combines TRBV6-2 or TRBV6-3 with TRBJ2-7; 7 bases are a match to TRBD2. Germline assignment: CDR1 MNHEY and CDR2 SVGEGT. With 5 bases clipped from V and 7 bases from J, the junction kept 11 bases outside the gene matches. The CDR3 extends over 14 amino acids. The chain's CDR3 is CASSPSGGGNEQYF. CDR3 coding DNA: TGTGCCAGCAGTCCCTCCGGGGGAGGGAATGAGCAGTACTTC.

This chain connects TRBV4-1 to TRBJ1-1; D is unclear. The V end lost 0 bases, the J end lost 7 bases, and 9 bases lay between the germline ends. Germline CDR1 MGHRA, CDR2 YSYEKL. The CDR3 consists of 13 residues. CDR3 nucleotides: TGCGCCAGCAGCCAAGATACACACCGTGAAGCTTTCTTT. Translation gives CASSQDTHREAFF.

This sequence joins TRBV18 and TRBJ1-1; perhaps TRBD1 as D (5 bases). CDR1 and CDR2 (germline): KGHSH, LQKENI. CDR3 size: 13 residues. Trimming took off 8 bases at V and 5 bases at J, with 15 bases between the two ends. The CDR3 DNA sequence: TGTGCCAGCCAGGACCTTCAGGGAACTGAAGCTTTCTTT. This translates into CASQDLQGTEAFF.